This note documents a single TCR beta chain sequence. Its specificity is not known. This specimen comes from a study of cytomegalovirus exposure and HLA in healthy donors. The study's findings and limits: Excluded: some indistinguishable V segments such as TRBV6-2 and TRBV6-3.

A multiplex PCR was run with 60 Vbeta primers and 13 Jbeta primers. Profiled with immunoSEQ multiplex PCR; TCRdb holds only in-frame clones, not every one. This table holds roughly 90,000 clones, 74% found once. The CDR3 length is 16 residues. Germline-derived CDR1 and CDR2 are SGDLS and YYNGEE. The ends lost 4 bases at V and 5 bases at J; junction bases unmatched: 12. This receptor was obtained from a man younger than 45 in good health and CMV-seropositive. The sample taken for sequencing was PBMCs. The chain employs TRBV9 and TRBJ1-1, with TRBD1 identical over 9 bases. The CDR3 DNA sequence: TGTGCCAGCAGCCCCTCTCCGGGACAGGGAATTACTGAAGCTTTCTTT. This gives the protein CASSPSPGQGITEAFF.